This T cell receptor (beta chain) was documented in a study of graft-versus-host responses after intestinal transplantation. On the study more broadly: All recipients were given anti-thymocyte globulin induction, and tacrolimus and steroids were then administered for roughly 3 years.

TCRdb keeps only in-frame clones here, not all; method: immunoSEQ multiplex PCR. The table lists 9,000 to 10,000 clones, less than 90% of them singletons. Lamina propria and intraepithelial lymphocytes were released by processing graft tissue. This CDR3 contains 16 residues. V shed 5 bases and J 6 bases; nucleotides not matched to a gene: 12. The germline V gene encodes CDR1 SEHNR and CDR2 FQNEAQ (reference sequence). Worth noting for this clone: The antigen is not known.

Study-wide results and caveats: Early post-transplant declines in HvG were associated with peak levels of circulating GvH clones. Allograft clonal ratios (graft-versus-host to host-versus-graft) were high in patients who had graft-donor T cell macrochimerism. Recipient marrow showed GvH clones, some seen first in ileum or blood.

The chain is built from TRBV7-9 and TRBJ2-5; 10 nucleotides line up with TRBD2. The specimen was ileum tissue, collected almost 750 days after intestinal transplantation. The TCR comes from a human patient who received an intestinal transplant, so some T cells may come from the graft donor. The CDR3 DNA follows: TGTGCCAGCAGCGCCAGCAGCGGGGGGGCCGGGAAGACCCAGTACTTC. Translated: CASSASSGGAGKTQYF.